This T cell receptor beta chain originates from a study of blood T cell repertoires in COVID-19. Sequencing used immunoSEQ multiplex PCR; TCRdb keeps in-frame clones, though not all of them. Among fewer than 350,000 clones listed, approximately 90% were seen once. V shed 4 bases and J shed 0 bases, with 16 bases lying between them. CDR1 is MDHEN and CDR2 is SYDVKM in the germline V gene. The CDR3 totals 17 residues. The sample taken for sequencing was peripheral blood. V is TRBV28 and J is TRBJ2-4; D remains ambiguous. This TCR was sampled from a woman aged 25-40 years with COVID-19, enrolled during active disease. The CDR3 sequence: CASSSPYSDLAKNIQYF. CDR3 bases: TGTGCCAGCAGTTCCCCCTACAGTGATCTAGCCAAAAACATTCAGTACTTC.